This T cell receptor (beta chain) was captured in a study of blood T cell repertoires in COVID-19. Study-wide context: Some COVID-19 samples were acute and others convalescent; all came from the United States, Italy and Spain. The analysed material was cDNA or gDNA that came from T cells, B-cell-depleted T cells, or PBMCs.

V shed 7 bases and J 0 bases; nucleotides not matched to a gene: 8. Germline lookup yields CDR1 SNHLY and CDR2 FYNNEI. The CDR3 is 15 residues long. Per the original data handling: From reference gene primer amplification, estimates of nucleated cell counts were derived. Produced via immunoSEQ multiplex PCR; TCRdb's table is partial and in-frame only. V, J and clone size are those of that table, while D and trimming were read from the DNA. Of nearly 90,000 clones listed, 88% were seen once; the top ten hold around 0.47%. The specimen was peripheral blood. The source of this sequence is a man in his 60s with acute or convalescent COVID-19. The genes are TRBV2 and TRBJ2-7; 8 nucleotides match TRBD2. In DNA, the CDR3 is TGTGCCAGCAAAAAAGGGGCGGGGGGCTCCTACGAGCAGTACTTC. Residues: CASKKGAGGSYEQYF.